Here is one T cell receptor (beta chain) with its context. What it binds is not known. CD45RO negativity and positive selection for CCR7 defined naive CD8 cells, a population that excluded terminally differentiated effector memory CD45RA+ cells. The data originate from a study of shared clonotypes between healthy human individuals. Broader study findings: In a few donors, around 5% of naive CD4 clonotypes appeared in common.

CDR3 length equals 16 residues. Trimming removed 8 bases at V and 1 base at J, with 19 bases between. From germline, CDR1 is SEHNR and CDR2 FQNEAQ (reference sequence). The protocol was immunoSEQ multiplex PCR, while the TCRdb copy is restricted to in-frame clones and leaves out a portion. The sample consists of about 2 million clones, about 95% of them appearing once. Sequences were obtained from naive CD8+ T cells sorted from blood. The rearrangement links TRBV7-9 to TRBJ2-3; D is uncertain. The TCR was taken from a man younger than 35 in good health. The CDR3 DNA is TGTGCCAGCGGTAATAGGTGGTTGTCGGGCACAGATACGCAGTATTTT. It encodes CASGNRWLSGTDTQYF. Drawing the rest from reference TRBV7-9 and TRBJ2-3, the complete variable domain is DTGVSQNPRHKITKRGQNVTFRCDPISEHNRLYWYRQTLGQGPEFLTYFQNEAQLEKSRLLSDRFSAERPKGSFSTLEIQRTEQGDSAMYLCASGNRWLSGTDTQYFGPGTRLTVL.